Below, one T cell receptor (beta chain) is given with its context. No antigen is known for it. The entry originates in a study of T cell responses to AZD1222 COVID-19 vaccine. Study results and limitations: Vaccine-related CD4 TCRs covered spike, predominating at 160-218 and 743-854. Researchers took repertoire samples only after the peak T cell response had come.

Germline V lookup: CDR1 SGHVS, CDR2 FNYEAQ. CDR3 length: 17 amino acids. Between the trimmed V and J ends, which lost 2 bases and 0 bases, there was a span of 15 bases. Clones were read by immunoSEQ multiplex PCR, and TCRdb kept only the in-frame ones, dropping some. The table includes 150,000 to 190,000 clones, about nine tenths detected once. The V call is TRBV7-6, the J call TRBJ2-3; possibly TRBD1 for D (6 bases). The source material was peripheral blood, sampled on day 0 of AZD1222 vaccination. The clonotype was recovered from an adult in good health. The CDR3 sequence is CASSLRQVVLSTDTQYF. The DNA for the CDR3 is TGTGCCAGCAGCTTACGACAGGTTGTATTGAGCACAGATACGCAGTATTTT.